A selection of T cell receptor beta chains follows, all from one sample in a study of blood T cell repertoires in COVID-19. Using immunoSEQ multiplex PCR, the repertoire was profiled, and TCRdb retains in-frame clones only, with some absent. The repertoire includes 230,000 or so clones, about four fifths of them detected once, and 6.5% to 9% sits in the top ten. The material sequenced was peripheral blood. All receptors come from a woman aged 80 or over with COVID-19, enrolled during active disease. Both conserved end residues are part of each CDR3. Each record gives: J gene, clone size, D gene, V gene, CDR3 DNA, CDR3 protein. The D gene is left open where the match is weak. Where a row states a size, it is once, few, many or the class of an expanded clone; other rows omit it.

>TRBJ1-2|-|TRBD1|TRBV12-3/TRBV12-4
TGTGCCAGCAGTTACCCACAGGGGATCGGCTACACCTTC
CASSYPQGIGYTF
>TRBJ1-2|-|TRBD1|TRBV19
TGTGCCAGTAGGGCGGACAGGGGGCTGTATGGCTACACCTTC
CASRADRGLYGYTF
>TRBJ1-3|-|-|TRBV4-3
TGCGCCAGCAGCCCCCAGGGAGGACAAAGACCTGGAAACACCATATATTTT
CASSPQGGQRPGNTIYF
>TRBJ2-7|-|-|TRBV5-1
TGCGCCAGCAGCTCCCAACCGGGGTCCCCCTACGAGCAGTACTTC
CASSSQPGSPYEQYF
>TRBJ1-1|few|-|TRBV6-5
TGTGCCAGCAGCCAGACAGCAGAAAAGGGAGCTTTCTTT
CASSQTAEKGAFF
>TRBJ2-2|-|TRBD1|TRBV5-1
TGCGCCAGCAGCCCCGGGACAGGGGGCACGGGGGAGCTGTTTTTT
CASSPGTGGTGELFF
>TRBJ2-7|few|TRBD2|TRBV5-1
TGCGCCAGCAGCTTAGGGAGGGAGCGGTCCTACGAGCAGTACTTC
CASSLGRERSYEQYF
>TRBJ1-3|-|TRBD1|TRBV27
TGTGCCAGTCATACAGGGGACGGAAACACCATATATTTT
CASHTGDGNTIYF
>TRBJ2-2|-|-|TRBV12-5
TGTGCTAGTGGTCCCAGGGCGAACACCGGGGAGCTGTTTTTT
CASGPRANTGELFF
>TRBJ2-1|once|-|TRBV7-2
TGTGCCAGCAGCTCCCGTCCCGGGTATGAGCAGTTCTTC
CASSSRPGYEQFF
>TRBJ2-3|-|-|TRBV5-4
TGTGCCAGCAGAGCTGGACAGAGCACAGATACGCAGTATTTT
CASRAGQSTDTQYF
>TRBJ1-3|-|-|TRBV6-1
TGTGCCAGCAGTGAGAGCTCTGGAAACACCATATATTTT
CASSESSGNTIYF
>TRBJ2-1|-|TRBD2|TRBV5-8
TGTGCCAGCAGCTCGGGGGGGTTTCAACGAGGAGAGCAGTTCTTC
CASSSGGFQRGEQFF
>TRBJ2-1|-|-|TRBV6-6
TGTGCCAGCAGTTACGAGGGAGACAATGAGCAGTTCTTC
CASSYEGDNEQFF
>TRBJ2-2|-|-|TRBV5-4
TGTGCCAGCAGCTTGGGGACATATAACACCGGGGAGCTGTTTTTT
CASSLGTYNTGELFF
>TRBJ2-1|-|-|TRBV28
TGTGCCAGCATCCCCGGGGGCTCCTACAATGAGCAGTTCTTC
CASIPGGSYNEQFF
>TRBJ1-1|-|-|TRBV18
TGTGCCAGCTCACGACTTGACAGCACTGAAGCTTTCTTT
CASSRLDSTEAFF
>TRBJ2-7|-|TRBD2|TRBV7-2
TGTGCCAGCAGCTTAAGGCAGAGCGGGAGGGGTTCCTACGAGCAGTACTTC
CASSLRQSGRGSYEQYF
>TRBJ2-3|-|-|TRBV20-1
TGCAGTGCTAGTGGCAGTATTGATACGCAGTATTTT
CSASGSIDTQYF
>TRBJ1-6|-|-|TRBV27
TGTGCCAGCAGTTGGACCCAGGGTAGGAGTTCACCCCTCCACTTT
CASSWTQGRSSPLHF
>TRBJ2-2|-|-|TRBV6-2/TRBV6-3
TGTGCCAGCAGTTACTCGAACCTAGCCGGGAACACCGGGGAGCTGTTTTTT
CASSYSNLAGNTGELFF
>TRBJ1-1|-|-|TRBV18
TGTGCCAGCTCACCCCGGACAGAGACCACTGAAGCTTTCTTT
CASSPRTETTEAFF
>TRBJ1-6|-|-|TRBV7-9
TGTGCCAGCAGCCTCCAGGGCCTCTATAATTCACCCCTCCACTTT
CASSLQGLYNSPLHF
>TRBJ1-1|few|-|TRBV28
TGTGCCAGCAGTTCGGGGTCCAGGGGTAAAATGAACACTGAAGCTTTCTTT
CASSSGSRGKMNTEAFF
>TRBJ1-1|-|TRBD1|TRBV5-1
TGCGCCAGCAGCCAACCGGGGACAGGGGCCACTGAAGCTTTCTTT
CASSQPGTGATEAFF
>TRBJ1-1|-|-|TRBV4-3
TGCGCCAGCAGCCCTTACACCGACACTGAAGCTTTCTTT
CASSPYTDTEAFF
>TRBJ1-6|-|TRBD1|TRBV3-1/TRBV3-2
TGTGCCAGCAGACCGACAGGGGGGCATAATTCACCCCTCCACTTT
CASRPTGGHNSPLHF
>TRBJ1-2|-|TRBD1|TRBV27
TGTGCCAGCAGTCCGAGGACAGGGCTCGGCTACACCTTC
CASSPRTGLGYTF
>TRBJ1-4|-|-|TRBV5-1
TGCGCCAGCAGCCGAGACGGGAATGAAAAACTGTTTTTT
CASSRDGNEKLFF
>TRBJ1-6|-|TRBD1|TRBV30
TGTGCCTGGAGGGGACAGCCCAGCTCCTATAATTCACCCCTCCACTTT
CAWRGQPSSYNSPLHF
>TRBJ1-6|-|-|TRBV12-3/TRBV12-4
TGTGCCAGCAGACGTGGAGAGGCCCAACCCCTCCACTTT
CASRRGEAQPLHF
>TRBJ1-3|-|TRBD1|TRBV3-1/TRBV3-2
TGTGCCAGCAGCTTTACAGGGGGAGGTGACACCATATATTTT
CASSFTGGGDTIYF
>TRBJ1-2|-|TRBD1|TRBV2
TGTGCCAGCACACGGACAGGGGTTAACTATGGCTACACCTTC
CASTRTGVNYGYTF
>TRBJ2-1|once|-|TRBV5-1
TGCGCCAGCAGCTTGGTCCCCGGTGGCAATGAGCAGTTCTTC
CASSLVPGGNEQFF
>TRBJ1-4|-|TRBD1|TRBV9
TGTGCCAGCAGCGTAGGGACAGGGAATACAAAACTGTTTTTT
CASSVGTGNTKLFF
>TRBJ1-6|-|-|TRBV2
TGTGCCAGCAGTGGTGACAGGCCTTCACCCCTCCACTTT
CASSGDRPSPLHF
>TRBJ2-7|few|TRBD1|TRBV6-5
TGTGCCAGCAAGGGACAGGCAGTCGGCGAGCAGTACTTC
CASKGQAVGEQYF
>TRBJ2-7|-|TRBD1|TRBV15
TGTGCCACCAGCAGATTCCCTACCGGGACAGCCTACGAGCAGTACTTC
CATSRFPTGTAYEQYF
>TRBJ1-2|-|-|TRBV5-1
TGCGCCAGCACAGTCAGGCCAGGGGAGTTTGGCTATGGCTACACCTTC
CASTVRPGEFGYGYTF
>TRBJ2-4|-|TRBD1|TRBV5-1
TGCGCCAGCAGCTTCTTCTCAGGGGGCAACATTCAGTACTTC
CASSFFSGGNIQYF
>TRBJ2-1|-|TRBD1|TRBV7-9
TGTGCCAGCAGCTCCGGGACAGGGAAATTCGATGAGCAGTTCTTC
CASSSGTGKFDEQFF
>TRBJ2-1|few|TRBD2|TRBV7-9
TGTGCCAGCAGGGCGGGTACGTGGACTAGCGGATACAATGAGCAGTTCTTC
CASRAGTWTSGYNEQFF
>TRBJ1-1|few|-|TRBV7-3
TGTGCCAGCAAACAGGGTTTGAACACTGAAGCTTTCTTT
CASKQGLNTEAFF
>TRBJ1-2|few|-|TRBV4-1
TGCGCCAGCAGCCAATTTGGCGGGGGCGACTATGGCTACACCTTC
CASSQFGGGDYGYTF
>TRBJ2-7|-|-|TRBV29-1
TGCAGCGCCGGGGGGGGACAGGGAAACGAGCAGTACTTC
CSAGGGQGNEQYF